The rows below give T cell receptor beta chains drawn from one sample of a study of blood T cell repertoires in COVID-19. Assay: immunoSEQ multiplex PCR; the TCRdb copy retains only in-frame clones and omits some. This repertoire shows about 140,000 clones, around 79% found once; its top ten account for approximately 3.6%. Sequencing input: peripheral blood. All receptors come from a man aged 60 to 75 with acute or convalescent COVID-19. Both conserved end residues are part of each CDR3. The D gene is left open where the match is weak. Clone size is stated in some rows and not others, as once, few, many or a class when expanded.

j_gene | d_gene | abundance | len | v_gene | CDR3aa | CDR3nt
TRBJ1-3 | TRBD1 | NA | 16 | TRBV5-1 | CASSSYGTGNGNTIYF | TGCGCCAGCAGCTCCTACGGGACAGGGAATGGAAACACCATATATTTT
TRBJ2-7 | TRBD1 | NA | 16 | TRBV27 | CASSSATIGQGYEQYF | TGTGCCAGCAGTTCCGCCACCATAGGACAGGGTTACGAGCAGTACTTC
TRBJ2-7 | NA | NA | 11 | TRBV11-1 | CASRQSHEQYF | TGTGCCAGCCGACAAAGCCACGAGCAGTACTTC
TRBJ1-1 | NA | NA | 11 | TRBV30 | CALTVYTEAFF | TGTGCCCTAACAGTTTACACTGAAGCTTTCTTT
TRBJ1-2 | NA | NA | 14 | TRBV7-9 | CATQESRINYGYTF | TGTGCCACCCAAGAATCCAGGATTAACTATGGCTACACCTTC
TRBJ2-3 | NA | few | 15 | TRBV19 | CASSADGGGTDTQYF | TGTGCCAGTAGTGCGGACGGAGGGGGCACAGATACGCAGTATTTT
TRBJ1-1 | NA | NA | 13 | TRBV28 | CASSPLVRGGAFF | TGTGCCAGCAGTCCTTTAGTGAGGGGGGGAGCTTTCTTT
TRBJ2-2 | NA | NA | 16 | TRBV28 | CASNLGTGLITGELFF | TGTGCCAGCAACTTAGGAACCGGACTGATCACCGGGGAGCTGTTTTTT
TRBJ2-7 | TRBD2 | NA | 15 | TRBV6-2/TRBV6-3 | CASSYWLAGSYEQYF | TGTGCCAGCAGTTACTGGCTAGCGGGTTCCTACGAGCAGTACTTC
TRBJ2-3 | NA | NA | 15 | TRBV19 | CASSMGGIYTDTQYF | TGTGCCAGTAGTATGGGCGGGATCTACACAGATACGCAGTATTTT
TRBJ2-7 | TRBD2 | NA | 14 | TRBV9 | CASSPLTSLNEQYF | TGTGCCAGCAGCCCCCTGACTAGCCTCAACGAGCAGTACTTC
TRBJ1-5 | TRBD1 | NA | 13 | TRBV30 | CAWTGGGNQPQHF | TGTGCCTGGACAGGGGGTGGGAATCAGCCCCAGCATTTT
TRBJ2-3 | NA | NA | 16 | TRBV18 | CASSPTDGTSTDTQYF | TGTGCCAGCTCACCGACAGACGGAACTAGCACAGATACGCAGTATTTT
TRBJ1-1 | NA | few | 16 | TRBV7-9 | CASSSGQNIMNTEAFF | TGTGCCAGCAGCTCGGGACAAAATATCATGAACACTGAAGCTTTCTTT
TRBJ1-1 | NA | NA | 11 | TRBV28 | CATLRGPEAFF | TGTGCCACCCTTAGGGGCCCTGAAGCTTTCTTT
TRBJ2-2 | TRBD1 | NA | 16 | TRBV29-1 | CSVEVRDRVNTGELFF | TGCAGCGTTGAAGTCCGGGACAGGGTAAACACCGGGGAGCTGTTTTTT
TRBJ2-7 | TRBD1 | NA | 12 | TRBV25-1 | CASSGQGYEQYF | TGTGCCAGCAGCGGACAGGGCTACGAGCAGTACTTC
TRBJ2-7 | TRBD1 | once | 16 | TRBV11-1 | CASSSPGDSSSYEQYF | TGTGCCAGCAGCTCGCCCGGGGACAGCAGCTCCTACGAGCAGTACTTC
TRBJ2-7 | TRBD2 | NA | 15 | TRBV7-2 | CASSGTSGSSYEQYF | TGTGCCAGCAGCGGAACTAGCGGGAGCTCCTACGAGCAGTACTTC
TRBJ2-3 | NA | NA | 14 | TRBV7-9 | CASSLAVATDTQYF | TGTGCCAGCAGCTTGGCCGTGGCCACAGATACGCAGTATTTT
TRBJ1-1 | NA | once | 13 | TRBV18 | CASSPPQRTEAFF | TGTGCCAGCTCACCACCGCAGAGGACTGAAGCTTTCTTT
TRBJ1-1 | NA | NA | 14 | TRBV29-1 | CSVEPGGVNTEAFF | TGCAGCGTTGAACCGGGAGGGGTGAACACTGAAGCTTTCTTT
TRBJ1-2 | NA | NA | 15 | TRBV28 | CASSAPGSGYYGYTF | TGTGCCAGCAGTGCGCCGGGTTCGGGGTACTATGGCTACACCTTC
TRBJ2-7 | NA | few | 15 | TRBV7-8 | CASSLAEGKAYEQYF | TGTGCCAGCAGCTTAGCGGAGGGGAAAGCCTACGAGCAGTACTTC
TRBJ1-2 | NA | NA | 13 | TRBV11-1 | CASSPAGGRGYTF | TGTGCCAGCAGCCCAGCGGGAGGAAGGGGCTACACCTTC
TRBJ1-5 | NA | NA | 13 | TRBV3-1/TRBV3-2 | CASSLQVNQPQHF | TGTGCCAGCAGCCTACAGGTCAATCAGCCCCAGCATTTT
TRBJ1-1 | NA | NA | 14 | TRBV7-2 | CASSLGGVAGEAFF | TGTGCCAGCAGCTTAGGGGGGGTTGCAGGAGAAGCTTTCTTT
TRBJ2-7 | TRBD2 | NA | 14 | TRBV6-2/TRBV6-3 | CASSREGLVDEQYF | TGTGCCAGCAGTCGAGAAGGACTAGTCGACGAGCAGTACTTC
TRBJ2-1 | TRBD2 | NA | 16 | TRBV5-1 | CASSSGTSGSGDEQFF | TGCGCCAGCAGCAGCGGGACTAGCGGGAGTGGCGATGAGCAGTTCTTC
TRBJ1-4 | NA | NA | 18 | TRBV4-1 | CASSQEGRGGRGNEKLFF | TGCGCCAGCAGCCAAGAAGGAAGGGGCGGGAGGGGTAATGAAAAACTGTTTTTT
TRBJ1-1 | NA | NA | 16 | TRBV7-3 | CASSPAPLLGDTEAFF | TGTGCCAGCAGCCCCGCCCCCCTTTTAGGAGACACTGAAGCTTTCTTT
TRBJ1-6 | NA | NA | 16 | TRBV4-2 | CASSHLQGPRDSPLHF | TGTGCCAGCAGCCATCTACAGGGCCCCAGGGATTCACCCCTCCACTTT
TRBJ2-2 | TRBD2 | NA | 16 | TRBV4-1 | CASRRRLAENTGELFF | TGCGCCAGCAGACGGAGACTAGCAGAGAACACCGGGGAGCTGTTTTTT
TRBJ1-3 | NA | NA | 16 | TRBV6-5 | CASSYERFSSGNTIYF | TGTGCCAGCAGTTACGAGCGCTTTTCGTCTGGAAACACCATATATTTT
TRBJ1-1 | NA | NA | 17 | TRBV21-1 | CASSKNDRGEMNTEAFF | TGTGCCAGCAGCAAAAACGATAGGGGTGAAATGAACACTGAAGCTTTCTTT
TRBJ1-5 | NA | NA | 15 | TRBV28 | CASSLFGLSNQPQHF | TGTGCCAGCAGTTTATTTGGACTGAGCAATCAGCCCCAGCATTTT
TRBJ1-5 | NA | NA | 13 | TRBV29-1 | CSVSSGDGGPQHF | TGCAGCGTCTCCTCCGGTGACGGGGGGCCCCAGCATTTT
TRBJ2-7 | TRBD2 | few | 17 | TRBV3-1/TRBV3-2 | CASSQSFAGGSSYEQYF | TGTGCCAGCAGCCAATCTTTTGCGGGAGGGTCATCCTACGAGCAGTACTTC
TRBJ2-3 | NA | NA | 12 | TRBV10-3 | CAIFSEGGTQYF | TGTGCCATCTTCTCGGAGGGAGGTACGCAGTATTTT
TRBJ2-3 | NA | NA | 15 | TRBV19 | CASSILLAGTDTQYF | TGTGCCAGTAGTATTCTTCTGGCCGGCACAGATACGCAGTATTTT
TRBJ1-1 | NA | NA | 13 | TRBV5-1 | CASSATDRTEAFF | TGCGCCAGCAGCGCGACGGACAGAACTGAAGCTTTCTTT
TRBJ1-3 | NA | once | 15 | TRBV3-1/TRBV3-2 | CASSQETGSGNTIYF | TGTGCCAGCAGCCAAGAGACAGGTAGTGGAAACACCATATATTTT
TRBJ1-1 | NA | NA | 13 | TRBV30 | CAWSDLPGTEAFF | TGTGCCTGGAGTGACCTCCCAGGGACTGAAGCTTTCTTT
TRBJ2-3 | TRBD2 | NA | 16 | TRBV4-2 | CASSQNPAGSTDTQYF | TGTGCCAGCAGCCAAAATCCAGCGGGGAGCACAGATACGCAGTATTTT
TRBJ1-1 | NA | once | 14 | TRBV27 | CASSDLQLNTEAFF | TGTGCCAGCAGTGATTTACAGCTGAACACTGAAGCTTTCTTT
TRBJ2-7 | TRBD1 | NA | 15 | TRBV28 | CASSSGGTGGVEQYF | TGTGCCAGCAGCTCAGGGGGGACAGGGGGCGTTGAGCAGTACTTC
TRBJ1-1 | TRBD1 | NA | 12 | TRBV30 | CAWRDRQTEAFF | TGTGCCTGGAGGGACAGGCAAACTGAAGCTTTCTTT
TRBJ2-5 | TRBD1 | few | 14 | TRBV7-6 | CASSYWTGAETQYF | TGTGCCAGCAGTTATTGGACAGGGGCGGAGACCCAGTACTTC